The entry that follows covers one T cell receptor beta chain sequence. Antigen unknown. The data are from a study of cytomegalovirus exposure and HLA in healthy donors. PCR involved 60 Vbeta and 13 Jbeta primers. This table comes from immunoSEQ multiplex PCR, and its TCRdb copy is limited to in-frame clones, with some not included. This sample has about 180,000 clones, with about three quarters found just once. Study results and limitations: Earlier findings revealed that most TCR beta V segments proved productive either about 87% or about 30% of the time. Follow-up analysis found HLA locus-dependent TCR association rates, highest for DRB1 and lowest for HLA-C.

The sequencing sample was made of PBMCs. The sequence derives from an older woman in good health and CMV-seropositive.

CDR3 amino acids: CAIRFQGGEQYF. Here the CDR3 DNA reads TGTGCCATCAGGTTTCAGGGGGGCGAGCAGTACTTC. This chain links TRBV10-3 with TRBJ2-7, with a possible D match to TRBD1 (7 bases). V shed 6 bases and J shed 6 bases, with 12 bases lying between them. Germline CDR1 reads ENHRY; CDR2 reads SYGVKD. The CDR3 runs 12 residues.